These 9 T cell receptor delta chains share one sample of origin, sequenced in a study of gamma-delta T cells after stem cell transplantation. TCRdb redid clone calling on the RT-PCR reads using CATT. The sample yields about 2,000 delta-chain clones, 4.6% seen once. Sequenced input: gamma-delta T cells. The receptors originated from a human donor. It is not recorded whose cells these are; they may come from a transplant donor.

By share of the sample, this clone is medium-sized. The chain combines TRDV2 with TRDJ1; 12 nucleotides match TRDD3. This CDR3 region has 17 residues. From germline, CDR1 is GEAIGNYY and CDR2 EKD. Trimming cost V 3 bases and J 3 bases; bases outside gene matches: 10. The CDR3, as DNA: TGTGCCTGTGACGGCCTACTGGGGGATACTAACGCCGATAAACTCATCTTT. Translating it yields CACDGLLGDTNADKLIF.

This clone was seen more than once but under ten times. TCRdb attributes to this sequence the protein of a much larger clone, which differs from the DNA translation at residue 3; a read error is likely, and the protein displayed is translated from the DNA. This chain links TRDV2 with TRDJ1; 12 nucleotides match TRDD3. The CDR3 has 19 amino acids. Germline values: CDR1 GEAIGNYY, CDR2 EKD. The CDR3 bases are TGTGCCTTTGACACTCTAACTGGGGGATACCGTGGGTACACCGATAAACTCATCTTT. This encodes CAFDTLTGGYRGYTDKLIF.

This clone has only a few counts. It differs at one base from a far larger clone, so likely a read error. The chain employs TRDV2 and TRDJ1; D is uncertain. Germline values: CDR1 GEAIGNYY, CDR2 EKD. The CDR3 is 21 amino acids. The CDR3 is CACDTLMPGRTGRGLTDKLTF. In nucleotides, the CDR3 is TGTGCCTGTGACACCCTCATGCCAGGTCGTACGGGACGAGGCCTTACCGATAAACTCACCTTT.

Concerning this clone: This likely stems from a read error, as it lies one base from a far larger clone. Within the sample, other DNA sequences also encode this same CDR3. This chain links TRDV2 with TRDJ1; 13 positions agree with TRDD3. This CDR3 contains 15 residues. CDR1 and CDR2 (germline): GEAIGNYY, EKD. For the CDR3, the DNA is TGTGCCTGCGACACCGTGGGGACTGGGGGATACGAACTCATCTTT. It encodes CACDTVGTGGYELIF.

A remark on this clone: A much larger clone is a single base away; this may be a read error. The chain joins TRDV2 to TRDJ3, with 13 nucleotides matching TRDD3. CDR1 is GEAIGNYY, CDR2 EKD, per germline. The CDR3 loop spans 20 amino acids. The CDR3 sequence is CACDPTGGYGQSCDTRQMFF. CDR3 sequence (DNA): TGTGCCTGTGACCCTACTGGGGGATACGGGCAGTCCTGTGACACCCGACAGATGTTTTTC.

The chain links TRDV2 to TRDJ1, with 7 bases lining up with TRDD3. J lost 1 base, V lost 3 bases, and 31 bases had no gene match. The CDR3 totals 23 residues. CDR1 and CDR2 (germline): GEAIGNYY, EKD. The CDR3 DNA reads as TGTGCCTGTGACTCCCTCCTCACTGGGGTATACCCAGACGGCCTCCATCCCACCGATAAACTCATCTTT. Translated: CACDSLLTGVYPDGLHPTDKLIF.

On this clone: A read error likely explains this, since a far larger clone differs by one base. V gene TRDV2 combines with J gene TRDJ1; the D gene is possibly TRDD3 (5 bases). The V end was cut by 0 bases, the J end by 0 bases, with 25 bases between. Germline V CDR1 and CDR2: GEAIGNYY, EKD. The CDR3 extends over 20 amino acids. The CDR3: CACDTVSYGVGRAYTDKLIF. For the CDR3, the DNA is TGTGCCTGTGACACCGTTTCATACGGGGTAGGCCGCGCCTACACCGATAAACTCATCTTT.

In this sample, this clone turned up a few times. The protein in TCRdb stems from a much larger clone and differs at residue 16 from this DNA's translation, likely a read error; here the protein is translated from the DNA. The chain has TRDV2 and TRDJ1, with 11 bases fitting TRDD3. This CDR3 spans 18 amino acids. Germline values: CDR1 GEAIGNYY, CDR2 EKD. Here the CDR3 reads CACDKLGDTYPYTDKPIF. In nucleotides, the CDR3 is TGTGCCTGTGACAAGCTGGGGGATACTTATCCGTACACCGATAAACCCATCTTT.

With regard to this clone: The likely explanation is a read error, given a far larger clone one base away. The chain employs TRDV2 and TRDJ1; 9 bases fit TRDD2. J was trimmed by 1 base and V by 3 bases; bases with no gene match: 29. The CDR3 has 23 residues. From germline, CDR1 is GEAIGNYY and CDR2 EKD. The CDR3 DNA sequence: TGTGCCTGTGACTTACTACGTGCCCTTCCTACGGTGGCTCTGGGGATGGCCACCGATAAACTCATCTTT. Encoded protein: CACDLLRALPTVALGMATDKLIF.